The present TCR beta chain was sequenced within a study of blood T cell repertoires in COVID-19. About the research overall: The United States, Italy and Spain supplied acute and convalescent COVID-19 samples.

Original methodology: Amplified reference gene primers provided the basis for estimating nucleated cell counts. The data were produced by immunoSEQ multiplex PCR, yet TCRdb's version contains in-frame clones alone and is incomplete. That table supplies the V and J calls and clone size; D and trimming were determined from the DNA. The repertoire has hundreds of thousands of clones, about four fifths of them found once; the top ten carry about 3.8%. The CDR3 sequence is 15 residues long. Germline V gene sequence: CDR1 SGHRS, CDR2 YFSETQ. Germline trimming cut 1 base from V and 4 bases from J; bases unmatched to any gene: 4.

The sequenced sample consisted of peripheral blood. The chain joins TRBV5-1 to TRBJ1-4, with 7 nucleotides matching TRBD1. The receptor's source is a woman of 80 years or more with acute or convalescent COVID-19. The CDR3 DNA reads as TGCGCCAGCAGCTTGACAGGGGCGGTTAATGAAAAACTGTTTTTT. Residues: CASSLTGAVNEKLFF. Drawing the rest from reference TRBV5-1 and TRBJ1-4, the complete variable domain is KAGVTQTPRYLIKTRGQQVTLSCSPISGHRSVSWYQQTPGQGLQFLFEYFSETQRNKGNFPGRFSGRQFSNSRSEMNVSTLELGDSALYLCASSLTGAVNEKLFFGSGTQLSVL.